The 27 T cell receptor beta chains reported below all come from one sample, sequenced in a study of cytomegalovirus exposure and HLA in healthy donors. PCR used 60 Vbeta primers and 13 Jbeta primers. Sequencing was performed with immunoSEQ multiplex PCR; in TCRdb, only in-frame clones are kept and a portion is missing. The sample holds hundreds of thousands of clones, about 80% seen once. The sample taken for sequencing was PBMCs. These receptors all come from a woman in her forties in good health and CMV-seronegative.

This clone was seen a handful of times. The rearrangement uses TRBV29-1 and TRBJ1-6, with 7 bases fitting TRBD1. V was pared by 5 bases and J by 8 bases, with 3 bases of the junction left unmatched. The CDR3 runs 12 residues. Germline V gene data show CDR1 as SQVTM and CDR2 as ANQGSEA. The CDR3, as DNA: TGCAGCGTTAGACAGGGAGATTCACCCCTCCACTTT. As protein: CSVRQGDSPLHF.

The gene calls are TRBV6-5 and TRBJ2-3; the D is unclear. V lost 6 bases and J lost 1, with 11 bases in between. CDR1 and CDR2 from the germline V gene are MNHEY and SVGAGI. This CDR3 spans 14 amino acids. The CDR3: CASSSPPGTDTQYF. The CDR3 nucleotides read TGTGCCAGCAGCTCCCCCCCAGGCACAGATACGCAGTATTTT.

V is TRBV2 and J is TRBJ2-3, with 9 bases that match TRBD2. Per germline, CDR1 SNHLY and CDR2 FYNNEI. V shed 3 bases, J shed 3 bases, and the junction held 7 bases outside the gene matches. CDR3 length: 16 amino acids. The CDR3 loop is CASSEVGLALTDTQYF. For the CDR3, the DNA is TGTGCCAGCAGTGAGGTGGGACTAGCTTTGACAGATACGCAGTATTTT.

V usage is TRBV10-3 and J usage is TRBJ2-1; TRBD2 might be the D (5 bases). CDR1 ENHRY and CDR2 SYGVKD come from the germline V gene. Trimming pared 4 bases from V and 0 bases from J, leaving 13 bases between. The CDR3 has 16 amino acids. CDR3 amino acids: CAISVILGSSYNEQFF. DNA for the CDR3: TGTGCCATCAGTGTAATACTAGGAAGCTCCTACAATGAGCAGTTCTTC.

The V and J genes are TRBV29-1 and TRBJ2-7; weak D call: TRBD1 (6 bases). V dropped 4 bases and J dropped 2 bases, with 9 bases sitting between them. The germline V gene encodes CDR1 SQVTM and CDR2 ANQGSEA. The CDR3 runs to 12 residues. This chain's CDR3 is CSVARGPYEQYF. In DNA, the CDR3 is TGCAGCGTTGCCAGGGGCCCCTACGAGCAGTACTTC.

This rearrangement joins TRBV20-1 to TRBJ2-5, with D possibly TRBD2 on 5 matching bases. The J call is uncertain, as TRBJ2-7 better fits the DNA end. There are 11 residues in the CDR3. Germline V gene lookup returns CDR1 DFQATT and CDR2 SNEGSKA (reference sequence). The CDR3 DNA reads TGCAGTGCGGCTGAGGGCTACGAGCAGTACTTC. Translated: CSAAEGYEQYF.

The chain combines TRBV5-1 with TRBJ2-7; 8 positions agree with TRBD1. This CDR3 contains 15 residues. Germline lookup yields CDR1 SGHRS and CDR2 YFSETQ. Trimming removed 7 bases from V and 0 bases from J; junction bases left unmatched: 9. This CDR3 reads CASSYSGQVSYEQYF. The CDR3 DNA reads as TGCGCCAGCTCCTATTCGGGACAGGTCTCCTACGAGCAGTACTTC. The full variable domain, with the rest looked up from reference TRBV5-1 and TRBJ2-7, is KAGVTQTPRYLIKTRGQQVTLSCSPISGHRSVSWYQQTPGQGLQFLFEYFSETQRNKGNFPGRFSGRQFSNSRSEMNVSTLELGDSALYLCASSYSGQVSYEQYFGPGTRLTVT.

The CDR3 sequence: CASRGAGYETQYF. DNA of the CDR3: TGTGCCAGCCGGGGGGCAGGTTACGAGACCCAGTACTTC. The J gene is TRBJ2-5, the V gene TRBV5-5; weak D call: TRBD2 (7 bases). The CDR3 has 13 amino acids. Trimming took 7 bases from V and 5 from J, leaving 15 bases between them. CDR1 and CDR2 from the germline V gene are SGHKS and YYEKEE (reference sequence).

J is TRBJ2-3 and V is TRBV7-9; D call uncertain. Trimming removed 3 bases at V and 4 bases at J, with 5 bases between. The CDR3 contains 12 residues. The germline V gene has CDR1 SEHNR and CDR2 FQNEAQ (reference sequence). The CDR3 loop reads CASSLSADTQYF. CDR3 sequence (DNA): TGTGCCAGCAGCTTGAGTGCAGATACGCAGTATTTT.

This clone has more than one count but fewer than ten. This chain links TRBV7-9 with TRBJ1-1; tentative D call: TRBD1 (6 bases). The length of the CDR3 is 18 residues. Germline CDR1 SEHNR, CDR2 FQNEAQ (reference sequence). V lost 5 bases to trimming and J lost 3 bases, with 25 bases between them. Here the CDR3 reads CASSPRVGHSAGYTEAFF. In nucleotides, the CDR3 is TGTGCCAGCAGCCCCCGCGTGGGACACTCTGCCGGTTACACTGAAGCTTTCTTT.

The chain uses TRBV28 and TRBJ1-5; TRBD1 matches at 9 bases. Germline V gene sequence: CDR1 MDHEN, CDR2 SYDVKM. The CDR3 is 15 amino acids. V lost 10 bases and J lost 4; bases outside the gene matches: 11. The CDR3 sequence is CATNWGTGKNQPQHF. CDR3 sequence (DNA): TGTGCCACCAACTGGGGGACAGGGAAGAATCAGCCCCAGCATTTT.

V is TRBV2 and J is TRBJ2-2; tentatively, D is TRBD1 (5 bases). Trimming removed 6 bases from V and 2 bases from J, with 10 bases in between. The V gene's germline CDR1 is SNHLY and CDR2 FYNNEI. CDR3 length: 14 residues. CDR3 DNA sequence: TGTGCCAGCAGATGGCAGGGCAACACCGGGGAGCTGTTTTTT. Its translation is CASRWQGNTGELFF.

The rearrangement joins TRBV19 to TRBJ1-5; D perhaps matches TRBD1 (5 bases). The CDR3 length is 15 residues. Germline loops: CDR1 LNHDA, CDR2 SQIVND (reference sequence). V gave up 6 bases and J gave up 2 bases, with 14 bases separating them. The CDR3 nucleotides are TGTGCCAGTAGGTCGCCGGGACTCCGCAATCAGCCCCAGCATTTT. As protein: CASRSPGLRNQPQHF. The full variable domain, its missing parts supplied by reference TRBV19 and TRBJ1-5, is DGGITQSPKYLFRKEGQNVTLSCEQNLNHDAMYWYRQDPGQGLRLIYYSQIVNDFQKGDIAEGYSVSREKKESFPLTVTSAQKNPTAFYLCASRSPGLRNQPQHFGDGTRLSIL.

The rearrangement joins TRBV18 to TRBJ1-6, with TRBD1 matching 7 bases. Trimming at V came to 6 bases and at J to 0 bases, leaving 2 bases not matched to a gene. In germline, CDR1 is KGHSH, CDR2 LQKENI. This CDR3 region has 15 residues. The CDR3 region has the DNA TGTGCCAGCTCTCAGGGGGGCTCCTATAATTCACCCCTCCACTTT. Translation gives CASSQGGSYNSPLHF.

The chain carries TRBV29-1 and TRBJ1-1; a weak D match, TRBD1 (5 bases). The CDR3 spans 13 residues. CDR1 is SQVTM and CDR2 is ANQGSEA in the germline V gene. The V end lost 7 bases, the J end lost 3 bases, and 15 bases lay between the germline ends. CDR3: CSAASDTYTEAFF. DNA of the CDR3: TGCAGCGCCGCCTCGGACACCTACACTGAAGCTTTCTTT.

The chain uses TRBV7-8 and TRBJ1-3; D is undetermined. V was trimmed by 6 bases and J by 2 bases, leaving 14 bases between them. The CDR3 consists of 15 residues. CDR1 and CDR2 (germline): SGHVS, FQNEAQ. This CDR3 reads CASSNSRMTGNTIYF. The CDR3 nucleotides are TGTGCCAGCAGTAACAGTAGGATGACTGGAAACACCATATATTTT.

The table lists this clone with a few counts. The CDR3 DNA reads as TGTGCCAGCAGCCTCTCCGTCGGGGAATCACCCCTCCACTTT. Its translation: CASSLSVGESPLHF. The chain joins TRBV2 to TRBJ1-6; no clear D. Per germline, CDR1 SNHLY and CDR2 FYNNEI. V was trimmed by 6 bases and J by 10 bases, leaving 16 bases between them. The CDR3 has 14 amino acids.

This clone was picked up a small number of times. The genes are TRBV5-6 and TRBJ2-7; D is undetermined. Per germline, CDR1 SGHDT and CDR2 YYEEEE. Trimming removed 4 bases from V and 5 bases from J, with 16 bases in between. The CDR3 totals 14 residues. The CDR3 DNA reads TGTGCCAGCAGCCCTCCTCAGTTTAGCCACGAGCAGTACTTC. Its protein is CASSPPQFSHEQYF.

This CDR3 reads CASSILGITEAFF. In DNA form, the CDR3 reads TGTGCCAGTAGTATACTCGGGATCACTGAAGCTTTCTTT. V is TRBV19 and J is TRBJ1-1; no reliable D call. CDR3 length: 13 amino acids. Per germline, CDR1 LNHDA and CDR2 SQIVND (reference sequence). With 2 bases removed from V and 4 bases from J, the gap between germline ends came to 8 bases. Complete variable domain (other parts from reference TRBV19 and TRBJ1-1): DGGITQSPKYLFRKEGQNVTLSCEQNLNHDAMYWYRQDPGQGLRLIYYSQIVNDFQKGDIAEGYSVSREKKESFPLTVTSAQKNPTAFYLCASSILGITEAFFGQGTRLTVV.

The chain joins TRBV6-5 to TRBJ2-5, with 7 bases aligning to TRBD1. This CDR3 has 15 residues. V lost 0 bases, J lost 5 bases, and 6 bases stayed unmatched. Germline V gene data show CDR1 as MNHEY and CDR2 as SVGAGI. DNA for the CDR3: TGTGCCAGCAGTTACTCCCGTAACAGGGGTGAGACCCAGTACTTC. Its protein is CASSYSRNRGETQYF.

Only a few counts were recorded for this clone. V is TRBV5-1 and J is TRBJ2-7; D unresolved. Germline CDR1 reads SGHRS; CDR2 reads YFSETQ. CDR3 size: 13 residues. V was shortened by 0 bases and J by 1 base, with 5 bases between the two germline ends. CDR3 DNA sequence: TGCGCCAGCAGCTTGGGGCAATCCTACGAGCAGTACTTC. This translates into CASSLGQSYEQYF. The variable domain in full, completed from reference TRBV5-1 and TRBJ2-7, reads KAGVTQTPRYLIKTRGQQVTLSCSPISGHRSVSWYQQTPGQGLQFLFEYFSETQRNKGNFPGRFSGRQFSNSRSEMNVSTLELGDSALYLCASSLGQSYEQYFGPGTRLTVT.

In DNA form, the CDR3 reads TGTGCCAGCACCCCAGACAGGGCTTGGAGCAACGGGGAGCTGTTTTTT. It is translated as CASTPDRAWSNGELFF. The gene calls are TRBV9 and TRBJ2-2; 7 bases are shared with TRBD1. Per germline, CDR1 SGDLS and CDR2 YYNGEE. This CDR3 contains 16 residues. The junction had 15 bases not matched to a gene; V was cut back by 6 bases and J by 7 bases.

The chain links TRBV4-2 to TRBJ2-1, with 14 bases lining up with TRBD2. Germline V gene sequence: CDR1 LGHNA, CDR2 YNFKEQ. The J segment lost 8 bases and the V segment lost 5 bases, leaving 14 bases of the junction unmatched. This CDR3 region has 18 residues. CDR3 loop: CASSTVPTGTSGGHEQFF. CDR3 bases: TGTGCCAGCAGCACCGTACCCACCGGGACTAGCGGGGGCCATGAGCAGTTCTTC.

This clone appeared once. V is TRBV9 and J is TRBJ2-7; 8 bases are shared with TRBD1. V dropped 2 bases and J dropped 2; count of bases not matched to a gene: 6. CDR1 is SGDLS and CDR2 is YYNGEE in the germline V gene. The CDR3 spans 15 residues. In DNA, the CDR3 is TGTGCCAGCAGCGTTCGGCAGGGGGCTCCCTACGAGCAGTACTTC. Protein: CASSVRQGAPYEQYF.

The gene calls are TRBV7-8 and TRBJ1-1, with TRBD1 identical over 12 bases. From germline, CDR1 is SGHVS and CDR2 FQNEAQ. The CDR3 contains 15 residues. Trimming cost V 0 bases and J 11 bases; bases outside gene matches: 7. CDR3 amino acids: CASSLARPGQGAAFF. The CDR3 bases are TGTGCCAGCAGCTTAGCGCGACCGGGACAGGGGGCCGCTTTCTTT.

The rearrangement links TRBV30 to TRBJ2-6; D remains unclear. The CDR3 has 15 residues. Germline CDR1 reads GTSNPN; CDR2 reads SVGIG (reference sequence). The V and J ends lost 0 bases and 4 bases respectively, with 10 bases between them. The CDR3 region has the DNA TGTGCCTGGAGTGTAAAAGCTTCGGGGGCCAACGTCCTGACTTTC. This codes for CAWSVKASGANVLTF.

The chain links TRBV7-9 to TRBJ2-7; 10 bases align to TRBD1. The CDR3 extends over 19 amino acids. The germline V gene has CDR1 SEHNR and CDR2 FQNEAQ (reference sequence). The V segment lost 5 bases and the J segment 0 bases; nucleotides outside the gene matches: 16. For the CDR3, the DNA is TGTGCCAGCAGCCCAGAGAGGACAGGGGGTTTAGGGAACTCCTACGAGCAGTACTTC. It translates to CASSPERTGGLGNSYEQYF. Drawing the rest from reference TRBV7-9 and TRBJ2-7, the complete variable domain is DTGVSQNPRHKITKRGQNVTFRCDPISEHNRLYWYRQTLGQGPEFLTYFQNEAQLEKSRLLSDRFSAERPKGSFSTLEIQRTEQGDSAMYLCASSPERTGGLGNSYEQYFGPGTRLTVT.